What follows is one TCR beta chain and its context. Antigen: not known. The PCR ran on 60 Vbeta and 13 Jbeta primers. The table came from immunoSEQ multiplex PCR; TCRdb's copy has only in-frame clones and leaves some out. The data show some 130,000 clones, with 75% seen just once and roughly 6.6% held by the top ten. The sample comes from a study of cytomegalovirus exposure and HLA in healthy donors. General study findings and limits: Rare TCR sequences dominated, though some public TCRs recurred in many donors.

V shed 8 bases and J 7 bases; nucleotides not matched to a gene: 10. The germline CDR1 and CDR2 sequences are MDHEN and SYDVKM. The CDR3 length is 14 residues. The gene calls are TRBV28 and TRBJ2-1; 8 bases agree with TRBD2. The clonotype originates from a man aged 25 to 40 in good health and CMV-seronegative. What was sequenced was PBMCs. The CDR3 DNA follows: TGTGCCAGCCCTCCAGCGGGAGTAGAGAATGAGCAGTTCTTC. The encoded protein is CASPPAGVENEQFF. Supplemented by reference TRBV28 and TRBJ2-1, the full variable domain reads DVKVTQSSRYLVKRTGEKVFLECVQDMDHENMFWYRQDPGLGLRLIYFSYDVKMKEKGDIPEGYSVSREKKERFSLILESASTNQTSMYLCASPPAGVENEQFFGPGTRLTVL.